This entry lists 22 T cell receptor beta chains sequenced from one sample in a study of T cell changes during pregnancy in multiple sclerosis. The method was immunoSEQ multiplex PCR; TCRdb's version includes in-frame clones alone and lacks a portion of them. The sample gives roughly 110,000 clones, 92% of which show up once; 1.5% is in the top ten. The source was peripheral blood, collected in the third trimester of pregnancy. These TCRs come from a female donor with multiple sclerosis, enrolled in a pregnancy study.

J is TRBJ1-5 and V is TRBV5-8; 10 nucleotides align to TRBD1. Germline trimming cut 4 bases from V and 10 bases from J; bases unmatched to any gene: 11. The CDR3 has 15 residues. Germline CDR1 is SGHTS and CDR2 is YDEGEE. Here the CDR3 reads CASSQGTGEIYPQHF. CDR3 bases: TGTGCCAGCAGCCAGGGGACAGGGGAAATATACCCCCAGCATTTT. The complete variable domain, with remaining parts taken from reference TRBV5-8 and TRBJ1-5, reads EAGVTQSPTHLIKTRGQQATLRCSPISGHTSVYWYQQALGLGLQFLLWYDEGEERNRGNFPPRFSGRQFPNYSSELNVNALELEDSALYLCASSQGTGEIYPQHFGDGTRLSIL.

The V and J genes are TRBV7-2 and TRBJ2-7, with TRBD1 identical over 9 bases. This CDR3 region has 15 residues. The germline V gene has CDR1 SGHTA and CDR2 FQGNSA. The trim removed 4 bases at V and 3 bases at J, leaving 7 bases unmatched. This chain's CDR3 is CASSSTGTGIYEQYF. The DNA for the CDR3 is TGTGCCAGCAGCTCAACCGGGACAGGGATCTACGAGCAGTACTTC.

This rearrangement joins TRBV14 to TRBJ1-3, with D possibly being TRBD1 (5 bases). Germline V gene lookup returns CDR1 SGHDN and CDR2 FVKESK. The CDR3 is 14 residues long. V lost 7 bases, J lost 2 bases, and 12 bases lay in between. CDR3 amino acids: CASKTATAGNTIYF. The CDR3 nucleotides read TGTGCCAGCAAGACAGCCACAGCTGGAAACACCATATATTTT.

This clone was seen only a few times. The CDR3 DNA reads TGTGCCAGCAGCTTTTCCTCGGGTAGCGGTTCCTACGAGCAGTACTTC. This sequence encodes CASSFSSGSGSYEQYF. This sequence joins TRBV11-1 and TRBJ2-7, with D tentatively TRBD2 (6 bases). Between the trimmed V and J ends, which lost 3 bases and 1 base, there was a span of 16 bases. CDR1 is SGHAT and CDR2 is FQDESV in the germline V gene (reference sequence). CDR3 length equals 16 residues.

This clone appeared once. The gene calls are TRBV5-1 and TRBJ2-2; the match to TRBD2 covers 8 bases. Germline V gives CDR1 SGHRS, CDR2 YFSETQ. J lost 4 bases, V lost 0 bases, and 5 bases had no gene match. The CDR3 spans 16 residues. The DNA of the CDR3 is TGCGCCAGCAGCTTGGTCCCTAGCGGGTCCACCGGGGAGCTGTTTTTT. This translates into CASSLVPSGSTGELFF.

The chain is built from TRBV10-2 and TRBJ1-2; 7 nucleotides agree with TRBD1. J lost 5 bases, V lost 5 bases, and 8 bases had no gene match. The CDR3 consists of 14 residues. Germline V gives CDR1 WSHSY, CDR2 SAAADI. For the CDR3, the DNA is TGCGCCAGCAGTCAAAACAGGGGCGGTTATGGCTACACCTTC. Translation: CASSQNRGGYGYTF.

This chain joins TRBV2 and TRBJ2-2; TRBD1 matches at 9 bases. With 1 base clipped from V and 9 bases from J, the junction kept 3 bases outside the gene matches. This CDR3 has 14 residues. Germline CDR1 is SNHLY and CDR2 is FYNNEI. The CDR3 sequence: CASSEVQGARELFF. CDR3 in DNA: TGTGCCAGCAGTGAAGTACAGGGGGCGCGGGAGCTGTTTTTT. The complete variable domain, with remaining parts taken from reference TRBV2 and TRBJ2-2, reads EPEVTQTPSHQVTQMGQEVILRCVPISNHLYFYWYRQILGQKVEFLVSFYNNEISEKSEIFDDQFSVERPDGSNFTLKIRSTKLEDSAMYFCASSEVQGARELFFGEGSRLTVL.

This chain uses TRBV5-5 with TRBJ2-3; 9 nucleotides agree with TRBD1. CDR3 length: 15 residues. Losses at the gene ends were 4 bases for V and 3 bases for J; bases not matched to a gene: 6. Germline CDR1 reads SGHKS; CDR2 reads YYEKEE (reference sequence). The DNA of the CDR3 is TGTGCCAGCAGCGGCAGGGACAGGGTAACAGATACGCAGTATTTT. The encoded protein is CASSGRDRVTDTQYF.

The genes are TRBV11-2 and TRBJ2-3; D unresolved. CDR3 length equals 13 residues. V was pared by 0 bases and J by 3 bases, with 4 bases between. Germline V gives CDR1 SGHAT, CDR2 FQNNGV. This CDR3 is CASSLDQTDTQYF. CDR3 DNA: TGTGCCAGCAGCTTAGATCAGACAGATACGCAGTATTTT.

In this sample, this clone turned up a few times. This sample includes further DNA sequences coding for the same CDR3. The rearrangement links TRBV29-1 to TRBJ1-1, with D hard to call. Germline lookup yields CDR1 SQVTM and CDR2 ANQGSEA. Trimming shortened V by 4 bases and J by 4 bases, and 4 bases separated the two germline ends. CDR3 length: 10 residues. CDR3 nucleotides: TGCAGCGTTGGTAGCACTGAAGCTTTCTTT. As protein: CSVGSTEAFF.

V usage is TRBV19 and J usage is TRBJ2-7; 8 nucleotides align to TRBD1. The CDR3 contains 14 residues. The junction had 3 bases not matched to a gene; V was cut back by 4 bases and J by 1 base. The germline CDR1 and CDR2 sequences are LNHDA and SQIVND (reference sequence). CDR3: CASSNQGASYEQYF. CDR3 in DNA: TGTGCCAGTAGTAACCAGGGGGCATCCTACGAGCAGTACTTC.

The V and J genes are TRBV6-1 and TRBJ1-5; 7 nucleotides line up with TRBD1. The CDR3 contains 16 residues. Germline lookup yields CDR1 MNHNS and CDR2 SASEGT. The J segment lost 2 bases and the V segment lost 4 bases, leaving 8 bases of the junction unmatched. CDR3 sequence reads: CASSGQGGRGNQPQHF. CDR3 in DNA: TGTGCCAGCAGTGGCCAGGGGGGAAGAGGCAATCAGCCCCAGCATTTT.

The gene calls are TRBV5-5 and TRBJ1-5; D possibly corresponds to TRBD1 (5 bases). CDR3 length equals 20 residues. The germline gives CDR1 SGHKS, CDR2 YYEKEE (reference sequence). Trimming left V 0 bases short and J 0 bases short, with 22 bases between. The CDR3 DNA sequence: TGTGCCAGCAGCTTGGCGGATTTCTCCCGGGACTACTATAGCAATCAGCCCCAGCATTTT. This sequence encodes CASSLADFSRDYYSNQPQHF.

DNA of the CDR3: TGTGCCAGCTCACCGAAGGGACAGGGAGATTCACCCCTCCACTTT. This sequence encodes CASSPKGQGDSPLHF. The chain recombines TRBV18 with TRBJ1-6; 9 bases map to TRBD1. V gave up 3 bases and J gave up 8 bases; unmatched junction bases: 5. In germline, CDR1 is KGHSH, CDR2 LQKENI. The length of the CDR3 is 15 residues.

V and J are TRBV19 and TRBJ2-7; TRBD1 matches 9 bases. In germline, CDR1 is LNHDA, CDR2 SQIVND (reference sequence). The CDR3 consists of 15 residues. The V and J ends lost 6 bases and 10 bases, in that order; junction bases with no gene match: 16. The CDR3 DNA reads as TGTGCCAGTAGCACCTCCATAAGACAGGGGGTGGATCAGTACTTC. Its translation is CASSTSIRQGVDQYF.

The chain employs TRBV6-6 and TRBJ2-2; possibly TRBD2 for D (5 bases). CDR1 is MNHNY, CDR2 SVGAGI, per germline (reference sequence). The ends were cut back, 11 bases at V and 0 bases at J, with 16 bases in the middle. The CDR3 covers 15 residues. CDR3 loop: CASQDGVSNTGELFF. The CDR3, as DNA: TGTGCCTCCCAGGACGGGGTTTCGAACACCGGGGAGCTGTTTTTT.

Only one count was recorded for this clone. J is TRBJ1-2 and V is TRBV27; D perhaps matches TRBD1 (5 bases). The germline V gene encodes CDR1 MNHEY and CDR2 SMNVEV (reference sequence). V lost 6 bases and J 6 bases, leaving 20 bases between the germline ends. This CDR3 spans 15 amino acids. The CDR3 loop reads CASRLSRGGKDGYTF. The DNA of the CDR3 is TGTGCCAGCAGGCTATCTCGGGGGGGGAAGGATGGCTACACCTTC.

This chain links TRBV9 with TRBJ2-6; TRBD2 is a possible D gene (6 bases). V was cut by 4 bases and J by 1 base, with 15 bases left in between. The germline V gene encodes CDR1 SGDLS and CDR2 YYNGEE. CDR3 length equals 17 residues. The CDR3 is CASSPLGGYSGANVLTF. The CDR3 DNA follows: TGTGCCAGCAGCCCCCTGGGGGGTTATTCTGGGGCCAACGTCCTGACTTTC.

V and J are TRBV28 and TRBJ2-6, with 9 bases identical to TRBD2. CDR3 length equals 21 residues. Germline V lookup: CDR1 MDHEN, CDR2 SYDVKM. J was trimmed by 0 bases and V by 2 bases; bases with no gene match: 14. The CDR3 spells CASSLVLGLAPPSSGANVLTF. Here the CDR3 DNA reads TGTGCCAGCAGTTTAGTGCTGGGACTAGCCCCTCCAAGCTCTGGGGCCAACGTCCTGACTTTC.

This rearrangement joins TRBV28 to TRBJ1-2, with D tentatively TRBD1 (6 bases). CDR3 length: 13 amino acids. Germline CDR1 is MDHEN and CDR2 is SYDVKM. V was clipped by 7 bases and J by 5 bases, with 14 bases between them. DNA of the CDR3: TGTGCCAGCACCTCAGGGCAGGGGTATGGCTACACCTTC. Amino acid sequence: CASTSGQGYGYTF.

This clone was seen once. The chain has TRBV27 and TRBJ2-1; 7 bases agree with TRBD1. The CDR3 extends over 14 amino acids. Trimming at V came to 8 bases and at J to 10 bases, leaving 14 bases not matched to a gene. Germline V gene lookup returns CDR1 MNHEY and CDR2 SMNVEV (reference sequence). The CDR3 DNA sequence: TGTGCCAGCGCCTGGGACAGCCGGTTGGGCGAGCAGTTCTTC. Translation gives CASAWDSRLGEQFF.

The J gene is TRBJ1-2, the V gene TRBV9; D not resolved. Between the trimmed V and J ends, which lost 4 bases and 6 bases, there was a span of 13 bases. The CDR3 covers 13 residues. In germline, CDR1 is SGDLS, CDR2 YYNGEE. The CDR3, as DNA: TGTGCCAGCAGCATTCCGGGTTCACATGGCTACACCTTC. It codes for CASSIPGSHGYTF.